The 30 T cell receptor beta chains listed next were all sequenced from one sample in a study of T cells in Graves' hyperthyroidism and ophthalmopathy. It was RNA transcripts that yielded the amplified TCR beta CDR3 regions. The HTBI primer set served for first-round RT-PCR of the TCR CDR3. In TCRdb, the multiplex PCR reads were re-called with MiXCR into one record per CDR3 protein. This sample yields some 440,000 distinct CDR3 sequences, of which 15% to 19% are seen a single time; over 7.5% belongs to the top ten. The sequencing sample was made of blood. The receptors come from a woman in her late teens or twenties with Graves' hyperthyroidism.

This clonotype was recorded many times. The chain couples TRBV12-3 or TRBV12-4 to TRBJ2-7, with D hard to call. This CDR3 spans 12 amino acids. Trimming cost V 6 bases and J 3 bases, with 9 bases left between them. The CDR3 region has the DNA TGTGCCAGCAGCCGACGATACTACGAGCAGTACTTC. Protein sequence: CASSRRYYEQYF.

The sample holds many counts of this clonotype. The CDR3 DNA follows: TGCAGTGCTGTACAGCCAAATAACTATGGCTACACCTTC. Residues: CSAVQPNNYGYTF. The J gene is TRBJ1-2, the V gene TRBV20-1; the D is unclear. This CDR3 region has 13 residues. CDR1 is DFQATT, CDR2 SNEGSKA, per germline (reference sequence). Trimming took off 5 bases at V and 1 base at J, with 11 bases between the two ends.

This clonotype came up many times. The J gene is TRBJ2-3, the V gene TRBV20-1; TRBD2 might be the D (5 bases). The CDR3 consists of 16 residues. V shed 5 bases and J shed 2 bases, with 20 bases lying between them. Germline V lookup: CDR1 DFQATT, CDR2 SNEGSKA (reference sequence). CDR3 in amino acids: CSALSIGLAITDTQYF. CDR3 sequence (DNA): TGCAGTGCTCTCTCAATCGGGCTAGCAATCACAGATACGCAGTATTTT.

This clonotype has a count of ten or more. This chain joins TRBV28 and TRBJ2-1; weak D call: TRBD1 (6 bases). Per the germline V gene, CDR1 is MDHEN and CDR2 is SYDVKM. The germline V and J ends were trimmed by 7 bases and 7 bases, with 11 bases remaining between them. The CDR3 length is 12 residues. CDR3 region: CASNVGGNEQFF. DNA for the CDR3: TGTGCCAGCAATGTAGGGGGTAATGAGCAGTTCTTC.

This clonotype has a handful of counts. The chain joins TRBV6-2 or TRBV6-3 to TRBJ2-5; D perhaps matches TRBD2 (6 bases). The CDR3 loop spans 14 amino acids. The V gene lost 2 bases and the J gene lost 5 bases, with 12 bases spanning the gap. Looked up from germline, CDR1 is MNHEY and CDR2 is SVGEGT. The CDR3 sequence is CASSYGGAGETQYF. In nucleotides, the CDR3 is TGTGCCAGCAGTTACGGAGGGGCGGGGGAGACCCAGTACTTC.

This clonotype was found many times. The chain has TRBV20-1 and TRBJ1-5, with D possibly TRBD1 on 6 matching bases. Germline V gene lookup returns CDR1 DFQATT and CDR2 SNEGSKA (reference sequence). Trimming left V 1 base short and J 1 base short, with 11 bases between. This CDR3 region has 15 residues. The chain's CDR3 is CSARVGGASNQPQHF. In nucleotides, the CDR3 is TGCAGTGCTAGAGTAGGGGGAGCGAGCAATCAGCCCCAGCATTTT.

This clonotype has a count of ten or more. The V call is TRBV20-1, the J call TRBJ1-1; TRBD1 is a possible D gene (5 bases). V was clipped by 0 bases and J by 3 bases, with 11 bases between them. The CDR3 is 14 residues long. CDR1 and CDR2 from the germline V gene are DFQATT and SNEGSKA (reference sequence). DNA for the CDR3: TGCAGTGCTAGAGATGGGGGGAAGGACACTGAAGCTTTCTTT. Amino acid sequence: CSARDGGKDTEAFF.

This clonotype has ten or more counts. J is TRBJ2-1 and V is TRBV11-1, with D unclear. Germline V CDR1 and CDR2: SGHAT, FQDESV (reference sequence). V was shortened by 10 bases and J by 3 bases, with 28 bases between the two germline ends. The CDR3 is 18 residues long. CDR3 sequence (DNA): TGTGCCACCCCAACTATACCCCCCGGCCACCCATACTACAATGAGCAGTTCTTC. It yields the protein CATPTIPPGHPYYNEQFF.

This clonotype was counted many times. A read error may account for a junction end that differs from germline. The rearrangement joins TRBV11-3 to TRBJ1-3; D ambiguous. CDR3 length: 13 amino acids. Germline assignment: CDR1 SGHNT and CDR2 YENEEA. This chain's CDR3 is CASSSLSGNTIYF. The CDR3 DNA reads TGTGCCAGCAGCTCACTTTCGGGAAATACCATATATTTT.

This clonotype has only a few counts. J is TRBJ2-5 and V is TRBV19; D is uncertain. The ends were cut back, 8 bases at V and 1 base at J, with 2 bases in the middle. Germline lookup yields CDR1 LNHDA and CDR2 SQIVND (reference sequence). This CDR3 region has 10 residues. CDR3: CASGQETQYF. The DNA of the CDR3 is TGTGCCAGTGGCCAAGAGACCCAGTACTTC.

This clonotype occurred many times. This chain connects TRBV25-1 to TRBJ1-1; D gene ambiguous. The ends were cut back, 3 bases at V and 1 base at J, with 9 bases in the middle. Germline CDR1 MGHDK, CDR2 SYGVNS. This CDR3 has 14 residues. For the CDR3, the DNA is TGTGCCAGCAGTGAGCGAGTGTCGAACACTGAAGCTTTCTTT. Translation gives CASSERVSNTEAFF.

The sample holds many counts of this clonotype. The chain carries TRBV7-9 and TRBJ2-7; 7 bases map to TRBD1. The V gene's germline CDR1 is SEHNR and CDR2 FQNEAQ (reference sequence). This CDR3 is built from 14 residues. Trimming at V came to 3 bases and at J to 4 bases, leaving 6 bases not matched to a gene. CDR3 region: CASSLVTGAYEQYF. DNA for the CDR3: TGTGCCAGCAGCTTGGTCACAGGGGCTTACGAGCAGTACTTC.

This sequence joins TRBV6-5 and TRBJ1-1, with 12 bases that match TRBD1. Trimming took 2 bases from V and 11 from J; bases not matched to a gene: 6. The CDR3 is made up of 14 amino acids. Germline CDR1 MNHEY, CDR2 SVGAGI. As DNA, the CDR3 is TGTGCCAGCAGTTACCGGGACAGGGGGCAGGGGGCTTTCTTT. Translation gives CASSYRDRGQGAFF.

This clonotype was counted at least ten times. Mismatch with germline at one junction end may stem from a read error. The chain recombines TRBV12-5 with TRBJ2-5; TRBD2 is a possible D gene (6 bases). This CDR3 comprises 12 residues. Germline assignment: CDR1 LGHNT and CDR2 FRNRAP. In nucleotides, the CDR3 is TGTGCTAGTGCTTTGCGGGGTGAGACCCAGTACTTC. This gives the protein CASALRGETQYF.

Only a few counts were recorded for this clonotype. The chain has TRBV10-3 and TRBJ2-1, with D perhaps matching TRBD2 (5 bases). CDR1 is ENHRY, CDR2 SYGVKD, per germline. The length of the CDR3 is 12 residues. Deletions cut 6 bases from V and 8 bases from J, with 11 bases between. CDR3 DNA: TGTGCCATCAGGCCGGAGGCACATGAGCAGTTCTTC. Its protein is CAIRPEAHEQFF.

For the CDR3, the DNA is TGTGCCAGCATCGGGGGAGTGGATGGAAACACCATATATTTT. Residues: CASIGGVDGNTIYF. V usage is TRBV7-9 and J usage is TRBJ1-3, with a possible D match to TRBD1 (5 bases). CDR1 SEHNR and CDR2 FQNEAQ come from the germline V gene (reference sequence). The ends were cut back, 7 bases at V and 3 bases at J, with 13 bases in the middle. The CDR3 consists of 14 residues.

This clonotype turned up a few times. This chain joins TRBV13 and TRBJ2-3; TRBD2 agrees at 10 bases. Trimming at V came to 5 bases and at J to 6 bases, leaving 8 bases not matched to a gene. Germline V CDR1 and CDR2: PRHDT, FYEKMQ (reference sequence). The CDR3 consists of 15 residues. The CDR3: CASSGFSGGRDTQYF. The CDR3, as DNA: TGTGCCAGCAGCGGATTTAGCGGGGGGAGGGATACGCAGTATTTT.

As concerns this clonotype: A much more abundant neighbour one base away suggests this may be a read error. The rearrangement links TRBV6-1 to TRBJ1-5; a weak D match, TRBD1 (5 bases). The CDR3 is made up of 12 amino acids. Germline CDR1 reads MNHNS; CDR2 reads SASEGT. CDR3: CAGRDLNQPQHF. The CDR3 DNA sequence: TGTGCCGGCAGGGACCTAAATCAGCCCCAGCATTTT.

This clonotype was found a few times. V gene TRBV20-1 combines with J gene TRBJ2-5; 10 bases line up with TRBD1. V lost 3 bases and J lost 0; bases outside the gene matches: 7. The germline gives CDR1 DFQATT, CDR2 SNEGSKA (reference sequence). This CDR3 is built from 16 residues. In DNA form, the CDR3 reads TGCAGTGCTAGTGGGGAAGGGACAGGGGACCAAGAGACCCAGTACTTC. As protein: CSASGEGTGDQETQYF.

This clonotype was found many times. The chain joins TRBV12-5 to TRBJ2-3, with D maybe TRBD1 (5 bases). V was pared by 0 bases and J by 9 bases, with 16 bases between. Germline-derived CDR1 and CDR2 are LGHNT and FRNRAP. This CDR3 has 15 amino acids. DNA for the CDR3: TGTGCTAGTGGTTTGGTAACAGGAAGTGACTCCACGCAGTATTTT. Protein: CASGLVTGSDSTQYF.

At least ten counts were recorded for this clonotype. This chain connects TRBV28 to TRBJ2-7, with 8 bases that match TRBD2. Germline V gene data show CDR1 as MDHEN and CDR2 as SYDVKM. This CDR3 comprises 14 residues. J gave up 2 bases and V 8 bases, and 8 bases lay outside the gene matches. The CDR3 nucleotides read TGTGCCAGCGCCCGGGGGGGCCTCCCCTACGAGCAGTACTTC. This translates into CASARGGLPYEQYF.

This clonotype was counted at least ten times. This rearrangement joins TRBV18 to TRBJ1-5; a weak D match, TRBD1 (5 bases). Germline CDR1 and CDR2: KGHSH and LQKENI. The CDR3 is made up of 17 amino acids. Between the trimmed V and J ends, which lost 6 bases and 2 bases, there was a span of 20 bases. The DNA for the CDR3 is TGTGCCAGCTCCCCTACCCCAGGGTATTACGGCAATCAGCCCCAGCATTTT. Translating gives CASSPTPGYYGNQPQHF. The full variable domain, with the rest looked up from reference TRBV18 and TRBJ1-5, is NAGVMQNPRHLVRRRGQEARLRCSPMKGHSHVYWYRQLPEEGLKFMVYLQKENIIDESGMPKERFSAEFPKEGPSILRIQQVVRGDSAAYFCASSPTPGYYGNQPQHFGDGTRLSIL.

The V call is TRBV7-8, the J call TRBJ2-5, with 10 bases fitting TRBD1. Germline CDR1 reads SGHVS; CDR2 reads FQNEAQ. This CDR3 has 19 amino acids. The V gene end was trimmed by 5 bases and the J gene end by 4 bases; junction bases not matched to a gene: 19. CDR3 in DNA: TGTGCCAGCAGCCTTACTTCAGCCGGGACAGGGGACCGTAGAGAGACCCAGTACTTC. This translates into CASSLTSAGTGDRRETQYF.

This clonotype has ten or more counts. The chain uses TRBV12-3 or TRBV12-4 and TRBJ2-7; the match to TRBD1 covers 8 bases. Trimming cost V 2 bases and J 1 base; bases outside gene matches: 4. The CDR3 totals 15 residues. The CDR3 here is CASSLKTGGSYEQYF. The DNA of the CDR3 is TGTGCCAGCAGTTTAAAAACAGGGGGATCCTACGAGCAGTACTTC.

The chain carries TRBV2 and TRBJ1-1; D not resolved. This CDR3 has 9 amino acids. The germline V gene encodes CDR1 SNHLY and CDR2 FYNNEI. The V gene lost 7 bases and the J gene lost 6 bases, with 3 bases spanning the gap. CDR3 coding DNA: TGTGCCAGCAATGCTGAAGCTTTCTTT. This codes for CASNAEAFF.

The chain combines TRBV11-2 with TRBJ2-5; no reliable D call. Germline CDR1 SGHAT, CDR2 FQNNGV. There are 16 residues in the CDR3. V dropped 2 bases and J dropped 0 bases, with 13 bases sitting between them. This chain's CDR3 is CASSLSRSANQETQYF. CDR3 bases: TGTGCCAGCAGCTTATCGAGGTCTGCGAACCAAGAGACCCAGTACTTC.

In this sample, this clonotype turned up many times. V usage is TRBV5-1 and J usage is TRBJ2-1, with TRBD2 identical over 9 bases. This CDR3 has 16 residues. J was trimmed by 2 bases and V by 1 base; bases with no gene match: 4. Germline V gene sequence: CDR1 SGHRS, CDR2 YFSETQ. The CDR3 bases are TGCGCCAGCAGCTTGAAGGGACTAGCCGCCTACAATGAGCAGTTCTTC. This gives the protein CASSLKGLAAYNEQFF. The entire variable domain, with the rest obtained from reference TRBV5-1 and TRBJ2-1, is as follows: KAGVTQTPRYLIKTRGQQVTLSCSPISGHRSVSWYQQTPGQGLQFLFEYFSETQRNKGNFPGRFSGRQFSNSRSEMNVSTLELGDSALYLCASSLKGLAAYNEQFFGPGTRLTVL.

This clonotype has at least ten counts. This chain joins TRBV7-8 and TRBJ2-1; TRBD2 aligns across 8 bases. Germline lookup yields CDR1 SGHVS and CDR2 FQNEAQ. V dropped 8 bases and J dropped 4; count of bases not matched to a gene: 13. The CDR3 contains 16 residues. The DNA for the CDR3 is TGTGCCAGCCGCCCGGGGGCTAGCGGGCCTTACAATGAGCAGTTCTTC. Amino acids: CASRPGASGPYNEQFF.

This clonotype occurred many times. CDR3 coding DNA: TGTGCCAGCAGCCGTAGCGGGAGCTCCTACAATGAGCAGTTCTTC. Translating gives CASSRSGSSYNEQFF. The V and J genes are TRBV7-8 and TRBJ2-1, with 9 nucleotides matching TRBD2. V gave up 5 bases and J gave up 0 bases; unmatched junction bases: 2. Germline V gene lookup returns CDR1 SGHVS and CDR2 FQNEAQ. The CDR3 runs 15 residues.

This clonotype came up many times. The chain employs TRBV9 and TRBJ2-3, with D hard to call. The CDR3 loop spans 14 amino acids. The germline CDR1 and CDR2 sequences are SGDLS and YYNGEE. V dropped 0 bases and J dropped 5 bases, with 10 bases sitting between them. The CDR3, as DNA: TGTGCCAGCAGCGTAGAGGATAGGAGAGATACGCAGTATTTT. It encodes CASSVEDRRDTQYF.